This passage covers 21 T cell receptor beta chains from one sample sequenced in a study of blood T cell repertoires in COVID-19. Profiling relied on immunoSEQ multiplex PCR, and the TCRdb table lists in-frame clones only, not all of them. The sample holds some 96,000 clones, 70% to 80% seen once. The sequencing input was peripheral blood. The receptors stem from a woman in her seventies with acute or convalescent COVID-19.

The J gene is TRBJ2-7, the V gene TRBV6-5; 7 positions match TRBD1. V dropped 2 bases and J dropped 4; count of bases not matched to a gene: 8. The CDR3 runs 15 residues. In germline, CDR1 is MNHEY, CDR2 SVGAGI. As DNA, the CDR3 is TGTGCCAGCAGTTACGCCTCAGGGGGTGGTTACGAGCAGTACTTC. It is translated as CASSYASGGGYEQYF.

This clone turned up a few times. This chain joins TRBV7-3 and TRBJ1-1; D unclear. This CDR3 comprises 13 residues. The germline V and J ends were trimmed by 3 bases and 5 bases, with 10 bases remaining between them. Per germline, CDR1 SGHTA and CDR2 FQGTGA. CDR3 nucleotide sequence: TGTGCCAGCAGCTTGCAGGTTGGGACTGAAGCTTTCTTT. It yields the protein CASSLQVGTEAFF.

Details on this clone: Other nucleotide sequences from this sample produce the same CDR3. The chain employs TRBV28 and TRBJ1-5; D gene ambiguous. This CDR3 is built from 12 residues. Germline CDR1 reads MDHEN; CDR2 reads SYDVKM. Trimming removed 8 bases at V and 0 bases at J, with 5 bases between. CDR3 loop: CASLSSNQPQHF. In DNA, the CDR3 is TGTGCCAGCCTAAGTAGCAATCAGCCCCAGCATTTT.

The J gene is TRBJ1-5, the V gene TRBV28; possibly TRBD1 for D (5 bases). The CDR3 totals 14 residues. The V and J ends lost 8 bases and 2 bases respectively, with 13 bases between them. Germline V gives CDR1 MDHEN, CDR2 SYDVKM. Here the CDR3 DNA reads TGTGCCAGCGAAGCGGGGGTGGGCAATCAGCCCCAGCATTTT. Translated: CASEAGVGNQPQHF.

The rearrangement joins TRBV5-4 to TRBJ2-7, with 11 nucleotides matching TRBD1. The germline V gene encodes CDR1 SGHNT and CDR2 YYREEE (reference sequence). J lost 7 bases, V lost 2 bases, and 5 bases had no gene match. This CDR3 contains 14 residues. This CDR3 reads CASSLAGQGGEQYF. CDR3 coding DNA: TGTGCCAGCAGCTTAGCGGGACAGGGGGGTGAGCAGTACTTC.

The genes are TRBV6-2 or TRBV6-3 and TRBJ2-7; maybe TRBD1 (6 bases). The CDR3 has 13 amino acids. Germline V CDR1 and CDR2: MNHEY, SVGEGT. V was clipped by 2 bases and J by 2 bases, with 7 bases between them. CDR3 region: CASSYTGPYEQYV. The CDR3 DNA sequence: TGTGCCAGCAGTTACACAGGGCCCTACGAGCAGTACGTC.

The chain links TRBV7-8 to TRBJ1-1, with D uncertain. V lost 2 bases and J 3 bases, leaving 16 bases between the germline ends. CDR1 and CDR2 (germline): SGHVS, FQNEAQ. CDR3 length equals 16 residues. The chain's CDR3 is CASSLTFRGGDTEAFF. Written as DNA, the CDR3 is TGTGCCAGCAGCTTAACATTTCGGGGTGGAGACACTGAAGCTTTCTTT.

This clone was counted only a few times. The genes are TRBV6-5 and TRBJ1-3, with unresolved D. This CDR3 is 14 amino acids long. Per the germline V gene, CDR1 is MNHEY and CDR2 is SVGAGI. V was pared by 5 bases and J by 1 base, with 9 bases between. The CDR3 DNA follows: TGTGCCAGCAGTAGGTCGGGTTCTGGAAACACCATATATTTT. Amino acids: CASSRSGSGNTIYF.

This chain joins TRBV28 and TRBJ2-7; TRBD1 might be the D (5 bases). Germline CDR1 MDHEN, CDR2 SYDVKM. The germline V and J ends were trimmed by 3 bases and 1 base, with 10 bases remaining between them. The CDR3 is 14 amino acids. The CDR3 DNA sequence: TGTGCCAGCAGTTTTGGGCAGGGATCCTACGAGCAGTACGTC. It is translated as CASSFGQGSYEQYV.

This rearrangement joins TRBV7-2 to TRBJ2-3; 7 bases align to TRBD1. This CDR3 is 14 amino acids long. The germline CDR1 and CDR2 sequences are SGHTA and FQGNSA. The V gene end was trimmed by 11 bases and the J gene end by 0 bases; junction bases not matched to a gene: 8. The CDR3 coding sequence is TGTGCCTCCCGACAGGGATCTAGCACAGATACGCAGTATTTT. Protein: CASRQGSSTDTQYF. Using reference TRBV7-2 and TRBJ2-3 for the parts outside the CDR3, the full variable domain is GAGVSQSPSNKVTEKGKDVELRCDPISGHTALYWYRQSLGQGLEFLIYFQGNSAPDKSGLPSDRFSAERTGGSVSTLTIQRTQQEDSAVYLCASRQGSSTDTQYFGPGTRLTVL.

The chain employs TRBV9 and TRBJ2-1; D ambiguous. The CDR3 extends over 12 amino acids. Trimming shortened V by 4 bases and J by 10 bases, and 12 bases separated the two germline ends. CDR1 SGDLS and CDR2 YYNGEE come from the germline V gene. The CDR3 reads CASSPRFQEQFF. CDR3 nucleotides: TGTGCCAGCAGCCCCAGGTTCCAGGAGCAGTTCTTC.

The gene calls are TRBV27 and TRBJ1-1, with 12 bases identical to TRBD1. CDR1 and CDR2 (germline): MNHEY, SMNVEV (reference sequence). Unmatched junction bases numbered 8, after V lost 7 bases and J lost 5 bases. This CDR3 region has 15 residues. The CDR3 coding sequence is TGTGCCAGCATGGACGGGGACAGGGGGCAAACTGAAGCTTTCTTT. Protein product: CASMDGDRGQTEAFF.

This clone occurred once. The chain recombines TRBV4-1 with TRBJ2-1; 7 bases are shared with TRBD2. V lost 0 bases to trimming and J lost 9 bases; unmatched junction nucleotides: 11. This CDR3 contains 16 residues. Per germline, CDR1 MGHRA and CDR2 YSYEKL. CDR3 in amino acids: CASSQDPLAAYLEQFF. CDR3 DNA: TGCGCCAGCAGCCAAGATCCGCTAGCGGCTTACCTTGAGCAGTTCTTC.

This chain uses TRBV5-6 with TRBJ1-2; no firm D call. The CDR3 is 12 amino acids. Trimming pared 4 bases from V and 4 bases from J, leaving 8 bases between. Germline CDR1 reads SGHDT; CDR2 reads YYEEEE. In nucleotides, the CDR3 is TGTGCCAGCAGCCCCGGGGTCTATGGCTACACCTTC. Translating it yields CASSPGVYGYTF.

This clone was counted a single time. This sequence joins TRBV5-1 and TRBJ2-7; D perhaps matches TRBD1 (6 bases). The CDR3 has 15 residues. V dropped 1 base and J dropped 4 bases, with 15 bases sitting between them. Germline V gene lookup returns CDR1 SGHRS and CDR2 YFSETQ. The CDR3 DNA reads TGCGCCAGCAGCTTGCAAACAGGGAGACCATACGAGCAGTACTTC. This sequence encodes CASSLQTGRPYEQYF.

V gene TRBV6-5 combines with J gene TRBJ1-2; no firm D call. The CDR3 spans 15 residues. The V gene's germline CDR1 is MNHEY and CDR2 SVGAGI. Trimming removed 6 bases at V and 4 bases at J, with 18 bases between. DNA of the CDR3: TGTGCCAGCAGCAACTCGATGGGAGGTTCCTATGGCTACACCTTC. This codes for CASSNSMGGSYGYTF.

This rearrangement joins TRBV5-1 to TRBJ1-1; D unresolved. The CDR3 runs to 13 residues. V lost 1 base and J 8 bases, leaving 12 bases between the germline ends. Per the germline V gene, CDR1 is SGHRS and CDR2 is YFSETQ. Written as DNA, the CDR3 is TGCGCCAGCAGCTTGCAGGAACCCTTAGAAGCTTTCTTT. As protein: CASSLQEPLEAFF.

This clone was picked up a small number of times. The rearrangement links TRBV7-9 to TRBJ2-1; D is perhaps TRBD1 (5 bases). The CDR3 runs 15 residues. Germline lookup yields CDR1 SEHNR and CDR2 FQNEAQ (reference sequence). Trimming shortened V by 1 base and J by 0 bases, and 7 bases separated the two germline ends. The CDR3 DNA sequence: TGTGCCAGCAGCTTAGACAGGAGCTCCTACAATGAGCAGTTCTTC. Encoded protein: CASSLDRSSYNEQFF. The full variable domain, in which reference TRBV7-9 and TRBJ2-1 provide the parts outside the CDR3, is DTGVSQNPRHKITKRGQNVTFRCDPISEHNRLYWYRQTLGQGPEFLTYFQNEAQLEKSRLLSDRFSAERPKGSFSTLEIQRTEQGDSAMYLCASSLDRSSYNEQFFGPGTRLTVL.

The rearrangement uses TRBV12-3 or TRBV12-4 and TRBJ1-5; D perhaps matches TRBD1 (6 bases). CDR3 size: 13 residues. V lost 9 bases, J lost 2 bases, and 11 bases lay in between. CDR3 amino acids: CASTGNGNQPQHF. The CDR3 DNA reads TGTGCCAGTACAGGGAATGGCAATCAGCCCCAGCATTTT.

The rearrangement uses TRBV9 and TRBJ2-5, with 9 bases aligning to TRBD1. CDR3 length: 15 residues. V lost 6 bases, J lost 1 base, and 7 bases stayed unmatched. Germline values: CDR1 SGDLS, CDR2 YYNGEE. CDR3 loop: CASTPRDRVQETQYF. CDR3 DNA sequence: TGTGCCAGCACGCCCCGGGACAGGGTCCAAGAGACCCAGTACTTC.

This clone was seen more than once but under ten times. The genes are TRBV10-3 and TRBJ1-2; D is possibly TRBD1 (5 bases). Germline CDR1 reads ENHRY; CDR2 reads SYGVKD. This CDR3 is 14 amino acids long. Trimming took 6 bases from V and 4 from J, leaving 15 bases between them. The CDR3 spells CAIRASKQVYGYTF. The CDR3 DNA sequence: TGTGCCATCAGAGCCAGTAAACAGGTCTATGGCTACACCTTC.